This entry lists 24 T cell receptor beta chains sequenced from one sample in a study of blood T cell repertoires in COVID-19. The method was immunoSEQ multiplex PCR; TCRdb's version includes in-frame clones alone and lacks a portion of them. Of tens of thousands of clones in the sample, roughly 90% were seen once. The source material was peripheral blood. These receptors all come from a human donor with active COVID-19. The donor label of this sample is uncertain.

This chain connects TRBV12-3 or TRBV12-4 to TRBJ1-4; D is undetermined. Trimming removed 3 bases from V and 8 bases from J, with 10 bases in between. The CDR3 is 13 residues long. In DNA, the CDR3 is TGTGCCAGCAGTTTTCCCCCTGGCGAAAAACTGTTTTTT. Protein product: CASSFPPGEKLFF.

This CDR3 is CASSLVPDYGYTF. CDR3 nucleotides: TGTGCCAGCAGCCTCGTTCCTGACTATGGCTACACCTTC. The chain has TRBV14 and TRBJ1-2; no definite D call. Trimming took off 4 bases at V and 3 bases at J, with 9 bases between the two ends. Germline loops: CDR1 SGHDN, CDR2 FVKESK. This CDR3 is built from 13 residues.

This CDR3 reads CASSQGQALPSGANVLTF. As DNA, the CDR3 is TGTGCCAGCAGCCAAGGACAGGCTCTACCCTCTGGGGCCAACGTCCTGACTTTC. The chain employs TRBV3-1 (or the pseudogene TRBV3-2) and TRBJ2-6, with D perhaps matching TRBD1 (6 bases). Between the trimmed V and J ends, which lost 1 base and 0 bases, there was a span of 13 bases. The CDR3 contains 18 residues. Germline-derived CDR1 and CDR2 are LGHDT and YNNKEL (reference sequence).

V and J are TRBV7-3 and TRBJ1-6; weak D call: TRBD1 (6 bases). This CDR3 region has 15 residues. Germline CDR1 SGHTA, CDR2 FQGTGA. V lost 5 bases and J 1 base, leaving 9 bases between the germline ends. CDR3 nucleotide sequence: TGTGCCAGCAGCGTACAGGGTTCCTATAATTCACCCCTCCACTTT. Its translation: CASSVQGSYNSPLHF. Complete variable domain (other parts from reference TRBV7-3 and TRBJ1-6): GAGVSQTPSNKVTEKGKYVELRCDPISGHTALYWYRQSLGQGPEFLIYFQGTGAADDSGLPNDRFFAVRPEGSVSTLKIQRTERGDSAVYLCASSVQGSYNSPLHFGNGTRLTVT.

This chain's CDR3 is CASISERAQKVTQYF. In DNA, the CDR3 is TGTGCCAGCATTTCCGAGAGGGCCCAAAAGGTTACGCAGTATTTT. The chain has TRBV2 and TRBJ2-3; TRBD2 is a possible D gene (5 bases). Germline V gene sequence: CDR1 SNHLY, CDR2 FYNNEI. The CDR3 sequence is 15 residues long. V lost 7 bases, J lost 8 bases, and 22 bases lay in between.

V usage is TRBV19 and J usage is TRBJ2-7, with 10 bases identical to TRBD2. Germline V gene data show CDR1 as LNHDA and CDR2 as SQIVND (reference sequence). V shed 5 bases and J 5 bases; nucleotides not matched to a gene: 9. The CDR3 spans 15 residues. CDR3 in amino acids: CASSLASGGVNEQYF. For the CDR3, the DNA is TGTGCCAGTAGTTTGGCTAGCGGGGGTGTAAACGAGCAGTACTTC.

This chain connects TRBV4-3 to TRBJ2-7; TRBD1 might be the D (6 bases). CDR1 and CDR2 (germline): LGHNA, YSLEER. The CDR3 contains 16 residues. V was pared by 0 bases and J by 3 bases, with 15 bases between. Here the CDR3 reads CASSQDGQGLLYEQYF. The CDR3 DNA follows: TGCGCCAGCAGCCAAGATGGGCAGGGGTTACTCTACGAGCAGTACTTC.

The chain links TRBV7-8 to TRBJ2-5; 11 bases are shared with TRBD2. Trimming took 9 bases from V and 2 from J; bases not matched to a gene: 8. The CDR3 runs to 15 residues. Germline CDR1 reads SGHVS; CDR2 reads FQNEAQ. The CDR3 protein is CASGTSGGPQETQYF. In DNA, the CDR3 is TGTGCCAGTGGTACTAGCGGGGGACCTCAAGAGACCCAGTACTTC.

The genes are TRBV5-6 and TRBJ2-1, with a possible D match to TRBD2 (5 bases). Per the germline V gene, CDR1 is SGHDT and CDR2 is YYEEEE. V was clipped by 4 bases and J by 5 bases, with 10 bases between them. This CDR3 contains 13 residues. This CDR3 is CASSPPGDNEQFF. In DNA, the CDR3 is TGTGCCAGCAGCCCTCCCGGGGACAATGAGCAGTTCTTC.

V is TRBV11-2 and J is TRBJ2-7, with D unresolved. Germline CDR1 SGHAT, CDR2 FQNNGV. The germline V and J ends were trimmed by 0 bases and 6 bases, with 9 bases remaining between them. CDR3 length: 13 residues. In DNA, the CDR3 is TGTGCCAGCAGCTTAGATCCCGGTGCCGAGCAGTACTTC. Translation: CASSLDPGAEQYF. The full variable domain, completed using reference TRBV11-2 and TRBJ2-7, is EAGVAQSPRYKIIEKRQSVAFWCNPISGHATLYWYQQILGQGPKLLIQFQNNGVVDDSQLPKDRFSAERLKGVDSTLKIQPAKLEDSAVYLCASSLDPGAEQYFGPGTRLTVT.

This clone was counted a few times. This rearrangement joins TRBV7-2 to TRBJ2-7; D is ambiguous. Per germline, CDR1 SGHTA and CDR2 FQGNSA. Trimming cost V 5 bases and J 0 bases, with 8 bases left between them. The CDR3 is 13 residues long. CDR3 nucleotide sequence: TGTGCCAGCAGCAACTCTGTCTCCTACGAGCAGTACTTC. Protein: CASSNSVSYEQYF. Drawing the rest from reference TRBV7-2 and TRBJ2-7, the complete variable domain is GAGVSQSPSNKVTEKGKDVELRCDPISGHTALYWYRQSLGQGLEFLIYFQGNSAPDKSGLPSDRFSAERTGGSVSTLTIQRTQQEDSAVYLCASSNSVSYEQYFGPGTRLTVT.

J is TRBJ2-6 and V is TRBV5-1; no clear D gene. The CDR3 is 16 amino acids. Germline loops: CDR1 SGHRS, CDR2 YFSETQ. V lost 4 bases and J 0 bases, leaving 11 bases between the germline ends. This chain's CDR3 is CASSLNAGSGANVLTF. For the CDR3, the DNA is TGCGCCAGCAGCCTAAACGCCGGCTCTGGGGCCAACGTCCTGACTTTC.

The rearrangement joins TRBV9 to TRBJ2-1, with D maybe TRBD1 (5 bases). V was trimmed by 0 bases and J by 7 bases, leaving 14 bases between them. The germline gives CDR1 SGDLS, CDR2 YYNGEE. This CDR3 comprises 15 residues. The CDR3 region has the DNA TGTGCCAGCAGCGTAGGGGTGGAAGGGGTTAATGAGCAGTTCTTC. Amino acids: CASSVGVEGVNEQFF.

The gene calls are TRBV5-1 and TRBJ2-1; 8 nucleotides match TRBD1. Per the germline V gene, CDR1 is SGHRS and CDR2 is YFSETQ. The CDR3 extends over 14 amino acids. Unmatched junction bases numbered 4, after V lost 0 bases and J lost 8 bases. In nucleotides, the CDR3 is TGCGCCAGCAGCTTGGCGCAGGGGGCCTATGAGCAGTTCTTC. Encoded protein: CASSLAQGAYEQFF.

This chain joins TRBV7-8 and TRBJ2-7; D is possibly TRBD1 (6 bases). Trimming pared 0 bases from V and 7 bases from J, leaving 13 bases between. The CDR3 has 14 amino acids. CDR1 is SGHVS, CDR2 FQNEAQ, per germline. CDR3: CASSLASGVGEQYF. DNA for the CDR3: TGTGCCAGCAGCTTAGCCTCAGGGGTGGGGGAGCAGTACTTC.

The DNA for the CDR3 is TGCAGTGCGAGTCCGTTAGCGGGGGTCGGAAAGACCCAGTACTTC. Its protein product is CSASPLAGVGKTQYF. The V and J genes are TRBV20-1 and TRBJ2-5; 9 nucleotides agree with TRBD2. The V gene end was trimmed by 6 bases and the J gene end by 6 bases; junction bases not matched to a gene: 14. This CDR3 is 15 amino acids long. Germline V gives CDR1 DFQATT, CDR2 SNEGSKA (reference sequence).

This clone was seen a few times. The rearrangement uses TRBV6-9 and TRBJ1-5; no definite D call. The CDR3 contains 15 residues. Germline values: CDR1 MNHGY, CDR2 SVAAGI. V was clipped by 2 bases and J by 2 bases, with 10 bases between them. The CDR3 sequence is CASSYRRLGNQPQHF. As DNA, the CDR3 is TGTGCCAGCAGTTATCGGAGATTGGGCAATCAGCCCCAGCATTTT.

The CDR3 DNA reads TGTGCCAGTAGTATGGAGGAGACAGGGTACTCACCCCTCCACTTT. The encoded protein is CASSMEETGYSPLHF. The chain couples TRBV19 to TRBJ1-6; 7 positions match TRBD1. CDR3 size: 15 residues. The V gene end was trimmed by 3 bases and the J gene end by 10 bases; junction bases not matched to a gene: 9. The germline CDR1 and CDR2 sequences are LNHDA and SQIVND (reference sequence).

The chain is built from TRBV19 and TRBJ1-5, with D possibly TRBD1 on 6 matching bases. Germline CDR1 and CDR2: LNHDA and SQIVND (reference sequence). The CDR3 loop spans 14 amino acids. V was clipped by 6 bases and J by 4 bases, with 13 bases between them. The CDR3 region is CASSPDRRNQPQHF. The CDR3 nucleotides read TGTGCCAGTAGCCCGGACAGACGGAATCAGCCCCAGCATTTT.

This rearrangement joins TRBV4-3 to TRBJ2-2, with TRBD1 identical over 9 bases. The CDR3 runs to 18 residues. V was pared by 4 bases and J by 1 base, with 10 bases of the junction left unmatched. Germline CDR1 and CDR2: LGHNA and YSLEER. The DNA for the CDR3 is TGCGCCAGCAGCCTGAACGGACAGGGGTCGGTGAACACCGGGGAGCTGTTTTTT. Translation: CASSLNGQGSVNTGELFF.

This CDR3 reads CASSFRGGYNEQFF. The CDR3 region has the DNA TGTGCCAGCAGCTTCAGGGGTGGGTACAATGAGCAGTTCTTC. The chain uses TRBV5-4 and TRBJ2-1, with D possibly TRBD1 on 6 matching bases. This CDR3 contains 14 residues. The V and J ends lost 2 bases and 4 bases respectively, with 10 bases between them. Per germline, CDR1 SGHNT and CDR2 YYREEE (reference sequence). Full variable domain (outside the CDR3, taken from reference TRBV5-4 and TRBJ2-1): ETGVTQSPTHLIKTRGQQVTLRCSSQSGHNTVSWYQQALGQGPQFIFQYYREEENGRGNFPPRFSGLQFPNYSSELNVNALELDDSALYLCASSFRGGYNEQFFGPGTRLTVL.

The chain carries TRBV7-2 and TRBJ1-1; D is possibly TRBD1 (5 bases). The CDR3 extends over 14 amino acids. V lost 4 bases to trimming and J lost 3 bases, with 12 bases between them. The germline CDR1 and CDR2 sequences are SGHTA and FQGNSA. The CDR3 DNA follows: TGTGCCAGCAGCTCGCAGGGTCGCCACACTGAAGCTTTCTTT. Amino acids: CASSSQGRHTEAFF.

V is TRBV4-3 and J is TRBJ2-3; 9 nucleotides agree with TRBD2. CDR1 and CDR2 (germline): LGHNA, YSLEER. CDR3 length equals 18 residues. Trimming removed 0 bases from V and 6 bases from J; junction bases left unmatched: 13. CDR3 loop: CASSQDTGLAGLTDTQYF. The CDR3 DNA reads TGCGCCAGCAGCCAAGATACAGGGCTAGCGGGGCTTACCGATACGCAGTATTTT.

This chain joins TRBV19 and TRBJ2-1, with 10 nucleotides matching TRBD2. Germline V CDR1 and CDR2: LNHDA, SQIVND (reference sequence). Germline trimming cut 10 bases from V and 5 bases from J; bases unmatched to any gene: 11. CDR3 length: 15 amino acids. As DNA, the CDR3 is TGTGCCACCACCAGGGGGACTAGCGTCAACAATGAGCAGTTCTTC. It encodes CATTRGTSVNNEQFF.